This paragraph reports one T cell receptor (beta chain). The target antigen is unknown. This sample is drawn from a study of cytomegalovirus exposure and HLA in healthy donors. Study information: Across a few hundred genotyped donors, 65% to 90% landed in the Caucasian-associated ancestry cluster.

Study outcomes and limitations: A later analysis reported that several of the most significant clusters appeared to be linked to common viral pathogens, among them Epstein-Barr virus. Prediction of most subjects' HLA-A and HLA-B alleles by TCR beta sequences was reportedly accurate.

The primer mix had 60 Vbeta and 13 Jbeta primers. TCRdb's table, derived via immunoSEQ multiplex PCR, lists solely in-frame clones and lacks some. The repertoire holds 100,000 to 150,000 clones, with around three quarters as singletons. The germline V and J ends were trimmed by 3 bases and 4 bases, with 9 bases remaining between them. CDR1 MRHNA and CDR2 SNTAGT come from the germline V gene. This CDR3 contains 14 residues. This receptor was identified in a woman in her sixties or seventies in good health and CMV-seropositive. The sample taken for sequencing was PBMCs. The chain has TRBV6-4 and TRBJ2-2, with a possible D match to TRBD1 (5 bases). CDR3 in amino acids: CASSEQAPTGELFF. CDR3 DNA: TGTGCCAGCAGTGAACAGGCCCCCACCGGGGAGCTGTTTTTT.